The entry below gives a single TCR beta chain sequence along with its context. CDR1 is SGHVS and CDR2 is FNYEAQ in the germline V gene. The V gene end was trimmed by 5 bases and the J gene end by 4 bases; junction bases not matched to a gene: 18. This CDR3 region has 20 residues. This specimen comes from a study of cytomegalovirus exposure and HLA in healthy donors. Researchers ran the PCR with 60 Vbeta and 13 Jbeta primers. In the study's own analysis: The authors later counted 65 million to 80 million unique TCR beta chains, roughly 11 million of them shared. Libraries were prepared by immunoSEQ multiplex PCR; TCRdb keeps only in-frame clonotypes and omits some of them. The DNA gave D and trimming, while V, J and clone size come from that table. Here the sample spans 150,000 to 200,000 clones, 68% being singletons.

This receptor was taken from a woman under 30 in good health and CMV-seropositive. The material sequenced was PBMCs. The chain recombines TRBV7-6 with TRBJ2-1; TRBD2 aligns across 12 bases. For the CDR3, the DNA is TGTGCCAGCAGCGGGGGGGGGCTACTAGCGGGAGGTCGGGATTACAATGAGCAGTTCTTC. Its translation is CASSGGGLLAGGRDYNEQFF.